What follows are 13 T cell receptor beta chains derived from one specimen sequenced in a study of response to subunit inactivated influenza vaccine. A single record per CDR3 protein comes from TCRdb applying MiXCR to the RT-PCR reads. The table includes about 650,000 distinct CDR3 sequences, approximately 14% detected once. Sequencing used PBMCs from blood, obtained approximately 12 days after vaccination. The receptors derive from a man between 50 and 59 years old who received an inactivated influenza vaccine.

This clonotype was detected only a few times. CDR3: CASTEAGVSGELFF. The CDR3 DNA is TGTGCCAGCACTGAAGCGGGAGTCTCTGGGGAGCTGTTTTTT. The rearrangement uses TRBV27 and TRBJ2-2, with 8 bases that match TRBD2. CDR1 MNHEY and CDR2 SMNVEV come from the germline V gene (reference sequence). This CDR3 spans 14 amino acids. Unmatched junction bases numbered 9, after V lost 7 bases and J lost 8 bases.

This clonotype has just a few counts. The chain couples TRBV5-1 to TRBJ2-4; 11 bases fit TRBD2. In germline, CDR1 is SGHRS, CDR2 YFSETQ. The CDR3 covers 16 residues. V gave up 6 bases and J gave up 6 bases; unmatched junction bases: 11. DNA for the CDR3: TGCGCCAGCACCCTAGCGGGGGGAGGCTTTGTAAACATTCAGTACTTC. Amino acids: CASTLAGGGFVNIQYF.

The genes are TRBV7-2 and TRBJ1-6, with D uncertain. V was trimmed by 5 bases and J by 6 bases, leaving 8 bases between them. This CDR3 comprises 13 residues. The germline CDR1 and CDR2 sequences are SGHTA and FQGNSA. The CDR3 sequence: CASSPRANSPLHF. As DNA, the CDR3 is TGTGCCAGCAGCCCCCGAGCTAATTCACCCCTCCACTTT.

This clonotype was seen more than once but under ten times. CDR3 loop: CSASSGSHTGELFF. In DNA, the CDR3 is TGCAGTGCTAGTAGCGGGAGCCACACCGGGGAGCTGTTTTTT. This rearrangement joins TRBV20-1 to TRBJ2-2, with TRBD2 identical over 9 bases. This CDR3 contains 14 residues. With V trimmed by 3 bases and J by 3 bases, 2 bases remained unmatched. Germline CDR1 is DFQATT and CDR2 is SNEGSKA (reference sequence).

This clonotype was seen at least ten times. The CDR3 DNA follows: TGTGCCAGCAGCTTAGCGAGTATAGGGGTCGGCGAGCAGTACTTC. As protein: CASSLASIGVGEQYF. V gene TRBV7-9 combines with J gene TRBJ2-7, with D perhaps matching TRBD1 (5 bases). This CDR3 has 15 amino acids. Germline V CDR1 and CDR2: SEHNR, FQNEAQ (reference sequence). V lost 0 bases and J lost 6, with 15 bases in between.

A few counts support this clonotype. The chain links TRBV2 to TRBJ2-1; TRBD2 matches 8 bases. This CDR3 is 18 amino acids long. J gave up 2 bases and V 2 bases, and 11 bases lay outside the gene matches. Germline CDR1 reads SNHLY; CDR2 reads FYNNEI. The CDR3 nucleotides are TGTGCCAGCAGTGAAATAGACTTGAGCGGGGGAGCCTACAATGAGCAGTTCTTC. It specifies CASSEIDLSGGAYNEQFF.

This clonotype was detected a few times. The V gene is TRBV6-2 or TRBV6-3, the J gene TRBJ2-7, with D possibly matching TRBD2 (6 bases). CDR3 size: 16 residues. The V gene's germline CDR1 is MNHEY and CDR2 SVGEGT. The ends were cut back, 0 bases at V and 0 bases at J, with 12 bases in the middle. The CDR3 DNA is TGTGCCAGCAGTTACTCGATCCTAGCGTACTCCTACGAGCAGTACTTC. Its translation is CASSYSILAYSYEQYF.

The genes are TRBV7-2 and TRBJ1-5; D unresolved. CDR1 and CDR2 from the germline V gene are SGHTA and FQGNSA. CDR3 size: 14 residues. V lost 1 base and J lost 4, with 8 bases in between. The CDR3 spells CASSLVRLNQPQHF. As DNA, the CDR3 is TGTGCCAGCAGCTTAGTGCGTTTGAATCAGCCCCAGCATTTT.

The rearrangement joins TRBV6-2 or TRBV6-3 to TRBJ2-7, with D maybe TRBD1 (5 bases). This CDR3 has 12 amino acids. With 5 bases removed from V and 4 bases from J, the gap between germline ends came to 9 bases. Germline loops: CDR1 MNHEY, CDR2 SVGEGT. CDR3 sequence (DNA): TGTGCCAGCAGTGTCAGGGTGTACGAGCAGTACTTC. Encoded protein: CASSVRVYEQYF.

Only a few counts were recorded for this clonotype. The chain couples TRBV6-1 to TRBJ2-1, with 11 bases identical to TRBD1. Per germline, CDR1 MNHNS and CDR2 SASEGT. The J segment lost 9 bases and the V segment lost 5 bases, leaving 18 bases of the junction unmatched. CDR3 length: 18 amino acids. The CDR3 region has the DNA TGTGCCAGCAGTCGACCTTACTCCGGGACAGGGGGTCGGGGTGAGCAGTTCTTC. This translates into CASSRPYSGTGGRGEQFF.

This clonotype was seen at least ten times. The chain employs TRBV24-1 and TRBJ2-1, with D maybe TRBD1 (6 bases). The CDR3 is made up of 13 amino acids. V was clipped by 3 bases and J by 10 bases, with 12 bases between them. Per the germline V gene, CDR1 is KGHDR and CDR2 is SFDVKD. The CDR3 nucleotides read TGTGCCACCAGTGATCTACAGGGTCGCGAGCAGTTCTTC. Translating gives CATSDLQGREQFF.

The rearrangement links TRBV5-4 to TRBJ2-7, with TRBD1 matching 8 bases. The CDR3 is 14 amino acids. The V and J ends lost 4 bases and 3 bases, in that order; junction bases with no gene match: 6. The V gene's germline CDR1 is SGHNT and CDR2 YYREEE (reference sequence). CDR3 sequence: CASSPTGVGYEQYF. CDR3 in DNA: TGTGCCAGCAGCCCGACAGGGGTGGGCTACGAGCAGTACTTC.

This rearrangement joins TRBV3-1 to TRBJ2-7; TRBD2 matches 9 bases. With V trimmed by 0 bases and J by 3 bases, 9 bases remained unmatched. Germline loops: CDR1 LGHDT, CDR2 YNNKEL (reference sequence). The CDR3 consists of 17 residues. CDR3 DNA sequence: TGTGCCAGCAGCCAAGAAGTTATAGCGGGAGTAGGCTACGAGCAGTACTTC. It is translated as CASSQEVIAGVGYEQYF.